This T cell receptor beta chain emerged from a study of T cells after yellow fever vaccination. Study results and limitations: Most primary-vaccination clones recurred post-booster (roughly 96% CD4, over 70% CD8). Abundant bulk-population clonotypes could contaminate the FACS-sorted repertoires.

A process of 5'RACE template switching, which added a universal primer site and UMIs, was used to make TCR cDNA. TCRdb redid the calling of the 5' RACE reads with MiXCR, one entry per CDR3 protein. This repertoire shows 150,000 to 200,000 distinct CDR3 sequences, approximately 10% found once; its top ten account for less than 40%. Germline loops: CDR1 SGHVS, CDR2 FNYEAQ. The CDR3 extends over 15 amino acids. Trimming shortened V by 0 bases and J by 2 bases, and 9 bases separated the two germline ends. This clonotype appeared many times. Its antigen is unidentified. The TCR originated in a man between 18 and 35 years old who received the YFV17D yellow fever vaccine. V usage is TRBV7-6 and J usage is TRBJ2-3; D remains ambiguous. Here the sequenced sample was CD8+ T cells sorted from PBMCs, taken 15 days after the yellow fever booster vaccination. CDR3 sequence reads: CASSLAHSDTDTQYF. The CDR3 DNA sequence: TGTGCCAGCAGCTTAGCTCACAGCGACACAGATACGCAGTATTTT.